This paragraph covers one T cell receptor beta chain sequence. Its cognate antigen is unknown. The data were produced by immunoSEQ multiplex PCR, yet TCRdb's version contains in-frame clones alone and is incomplete. This sample has under 75,000 clones, with 85% found just once. Germline assignment: CDR1 SGHDT and CDR2 YYEEEE. There are 12 residues in the CDR3. The germline V and J ends were trimmed by 0 bases and 6 bases, with 4 bases remaining between them. This sample was included in a study of glioma-infiltrating T cells after dendritic cell vaccination. Looking at the study overall: Glioblastoma patients came from Phase I and II dendritic cell vaccination trials. Patients received autologous tumor lysate-pulsed dendritic cell vaccination between about 2003 and 2013.

Study-level findings and limits: Higher TCR clonality did not directly relate to longer survival.

Indicated time point: after dendritic cell vaccination, including at tumor progression/relapse. None of the glioblastoma patients had an isocitrate dehydrogenase mutation. The J gene is TRBJ2-1, the V gene TRBV5-6; D gene unclear. This clonotype was obtained from a human donor with glioblastoma. The sequences come from blood, collected after dendritic cell vaccination. The CDR3 is CASSLAVNEQFF. CDR3 coding DNA: TGTGCCAGCAGCTTGGCTGTCAATGAGCAGTTCTTC.